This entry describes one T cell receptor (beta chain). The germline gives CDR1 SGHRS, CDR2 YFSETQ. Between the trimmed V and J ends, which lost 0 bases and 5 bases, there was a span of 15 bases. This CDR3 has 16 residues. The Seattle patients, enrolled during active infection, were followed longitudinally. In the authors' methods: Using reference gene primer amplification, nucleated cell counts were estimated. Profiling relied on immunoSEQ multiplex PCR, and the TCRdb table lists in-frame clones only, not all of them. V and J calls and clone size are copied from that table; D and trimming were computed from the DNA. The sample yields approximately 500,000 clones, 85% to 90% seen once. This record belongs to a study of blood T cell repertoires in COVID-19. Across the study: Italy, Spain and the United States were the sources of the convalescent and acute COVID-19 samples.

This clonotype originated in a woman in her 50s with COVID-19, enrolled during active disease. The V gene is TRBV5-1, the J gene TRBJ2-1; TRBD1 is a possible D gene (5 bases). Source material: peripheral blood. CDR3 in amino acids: CASSLELRQPNNEQFF. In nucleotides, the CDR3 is TGCGCCAGCAGCTTGGAGCTCCGACAGCCGAACAATGAGCAGTTCTTC.